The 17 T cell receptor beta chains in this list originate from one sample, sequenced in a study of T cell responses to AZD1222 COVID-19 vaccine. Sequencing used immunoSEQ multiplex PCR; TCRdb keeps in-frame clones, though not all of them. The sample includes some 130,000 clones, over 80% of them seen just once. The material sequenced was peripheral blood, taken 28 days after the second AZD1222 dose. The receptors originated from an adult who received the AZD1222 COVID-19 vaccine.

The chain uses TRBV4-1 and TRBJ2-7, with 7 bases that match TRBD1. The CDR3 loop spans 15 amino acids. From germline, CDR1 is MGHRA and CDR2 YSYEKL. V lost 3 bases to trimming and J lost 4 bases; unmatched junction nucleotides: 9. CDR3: CASSQTTGSEYEQYF. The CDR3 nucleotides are TGCGCCAGCAGCCAGACGACAGGGTCCGAATACGAGCAGTACTTC.

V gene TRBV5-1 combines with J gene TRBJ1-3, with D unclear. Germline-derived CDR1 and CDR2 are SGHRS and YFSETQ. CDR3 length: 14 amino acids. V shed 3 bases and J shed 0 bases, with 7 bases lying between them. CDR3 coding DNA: TGCGCCAGCAGCTCGAAGAGCTCTGGAAACACCATATATTTT. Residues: CASSSKSSGNTIYF.

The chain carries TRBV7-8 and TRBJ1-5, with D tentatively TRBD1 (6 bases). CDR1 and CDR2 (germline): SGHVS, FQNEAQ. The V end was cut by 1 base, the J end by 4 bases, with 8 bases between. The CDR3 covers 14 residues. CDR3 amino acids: CASSLGQGNQPQHF. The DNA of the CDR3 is TGTGCCAGCAGCTTAGGTCAGGGGAATCAGCCCCAGCATTTT.

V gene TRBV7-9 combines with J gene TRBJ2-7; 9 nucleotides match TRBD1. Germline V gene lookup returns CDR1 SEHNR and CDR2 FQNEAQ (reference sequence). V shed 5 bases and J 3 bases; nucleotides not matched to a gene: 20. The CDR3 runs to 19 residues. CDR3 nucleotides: TGTGCCAGCAGCGTCCGTCCCGGGACAGGGAGTTCTCTATACTACGAGCAGTACTTC. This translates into CASSVRPGTGSSLYYEQYF. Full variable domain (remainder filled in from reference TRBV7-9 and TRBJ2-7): DTGVSQNPRHKITKRGQNVTFRCDPISEHNRLYWYRQTLGQGPEFLTYFQNEAQLEKSRLLSDRFSAERPKGSFSTLEIQRTEQGDSAMYLCASSVRPGTGSSLYYEQYFGPGTRLTVT.

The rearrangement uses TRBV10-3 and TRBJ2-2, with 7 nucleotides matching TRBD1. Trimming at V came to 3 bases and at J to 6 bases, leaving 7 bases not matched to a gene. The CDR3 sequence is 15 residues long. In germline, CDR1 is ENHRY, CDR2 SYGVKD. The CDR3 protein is CAISEQLTGSGELFF. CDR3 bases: TGTGCCATCAGTGAACAATTGACAGGGTCCGGGGAGCTGTTTTTT.

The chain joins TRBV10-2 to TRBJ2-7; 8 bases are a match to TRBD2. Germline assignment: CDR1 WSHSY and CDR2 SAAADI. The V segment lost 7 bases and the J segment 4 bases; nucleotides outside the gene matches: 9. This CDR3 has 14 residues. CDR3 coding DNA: TGCGCCAGCACCGGGGGGGCATCTGGTTACGAGCAGTACTTC. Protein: CASTGGASGYEQYF.

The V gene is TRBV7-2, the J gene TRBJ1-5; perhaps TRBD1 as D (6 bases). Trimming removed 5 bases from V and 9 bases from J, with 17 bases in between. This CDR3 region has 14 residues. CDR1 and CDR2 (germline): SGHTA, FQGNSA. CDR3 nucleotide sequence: TGTGCCAGCAGCCCTACAACAGGGACCCGGCCCCAGCATTTT. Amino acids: CASSPTTGTRPQHF. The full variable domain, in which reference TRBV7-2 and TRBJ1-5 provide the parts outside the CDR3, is GAGVSQSPSNKVTEKGKDVELRCDPISGHTALYWYRQSLGQGLEFLIYFQGNSAPDKSGLPSDRFSAERTGGSVSTLTIQRTQQEDSAVYLCASSPTTGTRPQHFGDGTRLSIL.

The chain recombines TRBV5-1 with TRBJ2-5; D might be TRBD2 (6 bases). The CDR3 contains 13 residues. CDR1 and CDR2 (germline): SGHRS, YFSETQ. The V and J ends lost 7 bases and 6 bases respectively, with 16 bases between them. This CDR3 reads CASEMLGGKTQYF. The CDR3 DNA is TGCGCCAGCGAGATGTTGGGCGGGAAGACCCAGTACTTC. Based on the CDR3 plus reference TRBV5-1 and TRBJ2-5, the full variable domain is KAGVTQTPRYLIKTRGQQVTLSCSPISGHRSVSWYQQTPGQGLQFLFEYFSETQRNKGNFPGRFSGRQFSNSRSEMNVSTLELGDSALYLCASEMLGGKTQYFGPGTRLLVL.

CDR3 coding DNA: TGTGCCAGCAGCTTAGAGCGGGCCCAGGAGGATCAGCCCCAGCATTTT. This translates into CASSLERAQEDQPQHF. V is TRBV7-9 and J is TRBJ1-5, with no clear D. Germline V gives CDR1 SEHNR, CDR2 FQNEAQ (reference sequence). Trimming pared 1 base from V and 5 bases from J, leaving 15 bases between. The CDR3 totals 16 residues.

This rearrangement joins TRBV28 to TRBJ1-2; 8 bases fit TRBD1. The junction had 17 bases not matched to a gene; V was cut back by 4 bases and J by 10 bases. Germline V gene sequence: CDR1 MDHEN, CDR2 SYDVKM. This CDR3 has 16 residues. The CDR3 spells CASSSAGGAGNSVYTF. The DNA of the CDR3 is TGTGCCAGCAGTTCTGCAGGGGGCGCGGGGAACTCTGTCTACACCTTC.

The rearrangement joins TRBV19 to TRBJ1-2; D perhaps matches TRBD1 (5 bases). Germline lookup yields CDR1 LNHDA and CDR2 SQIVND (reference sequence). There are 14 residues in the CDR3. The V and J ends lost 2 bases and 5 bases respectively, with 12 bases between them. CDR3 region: CASSISRGPYGYTF. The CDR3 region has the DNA TGTGCCAGTAGTATAAGTAGGGGACCATATGGCTACACCTTC. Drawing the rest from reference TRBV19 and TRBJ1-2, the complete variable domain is DGGITQSPKYLFRKEGQNVTLSCEQNLNHDAMYWYRQDPGQGLRLIYYSQIVNDFQKGDIAEGYSVSREKKESFPLTVTSAQKNPTAFYLCASSISRGPYGYTFGSGTRLTVV.

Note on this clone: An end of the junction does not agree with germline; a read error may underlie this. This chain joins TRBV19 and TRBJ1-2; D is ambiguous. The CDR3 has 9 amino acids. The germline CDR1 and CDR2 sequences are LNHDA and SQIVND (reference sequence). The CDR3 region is CAGPRGSTF. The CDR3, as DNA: TGTGCCGGTCCCAGAGGCTCCACCTTC. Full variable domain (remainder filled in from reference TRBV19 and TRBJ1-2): DGGITQSPKYLFRKEGQNVTLSCEQNLNHDAMYWYRQDPGQGLRLIYYSQIVNDFQKGDIAEGYSVSREKKESFPLTVTSAQKNPTAFYLCAGPRGSTFGSGTRLTVV.

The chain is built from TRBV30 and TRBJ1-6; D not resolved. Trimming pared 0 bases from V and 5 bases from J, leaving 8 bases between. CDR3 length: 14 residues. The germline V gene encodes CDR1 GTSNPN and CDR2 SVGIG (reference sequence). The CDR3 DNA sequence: TGTGCCTGGAGTGTGTATAGGAATAATTCACCCCTCCACTTT. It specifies CAWSVYRNNSPLHF. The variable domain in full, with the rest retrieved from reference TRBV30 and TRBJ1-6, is SQTIHQWPATLVQPVGSPLSLECTVEGTSNPNLYWYRQAAGRGLQLLFYSVGIGQISSEVPQNLSASRPQDRQFILSSKKLLLSDSGFYLCAWSVYRNNSPLHFGNGTRLTVT.

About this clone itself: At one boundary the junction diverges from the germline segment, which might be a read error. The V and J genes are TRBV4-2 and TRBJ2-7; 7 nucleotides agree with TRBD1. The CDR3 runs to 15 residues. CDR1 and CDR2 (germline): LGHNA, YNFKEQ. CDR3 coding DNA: TGTGCCAGCAGCCAAGGGAAAGGGGGCTCCCACGAGCAGTACTTC. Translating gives CASSQGKGGSHEQYF.

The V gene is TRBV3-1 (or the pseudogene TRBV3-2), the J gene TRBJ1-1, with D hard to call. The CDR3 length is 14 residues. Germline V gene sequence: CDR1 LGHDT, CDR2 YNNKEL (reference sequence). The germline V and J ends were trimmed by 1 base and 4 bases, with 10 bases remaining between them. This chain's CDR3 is CASSQVGRSTEAFF. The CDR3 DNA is TGTGCCAGCAGCCAAGTGGGGAGAAGCACTGAAGCTTTCTTT.

DNA for the CDR3: TGTGCCAGCAGCCGTCAGTCCGGGCAGCCCCAGCATTTT. Translated, it gives CASSRQSGQPQHF. This sequence joins TRBV7-8 and TRBJ1-5; D not certain. This CDR3 comprises 13 residues. The V gene's germline CDR1 is SGHVS and CDR2 FQNEAQ. The germline V and J ends were trimmed by 5 bases and 7 bases, with 12 bases remaining between them.

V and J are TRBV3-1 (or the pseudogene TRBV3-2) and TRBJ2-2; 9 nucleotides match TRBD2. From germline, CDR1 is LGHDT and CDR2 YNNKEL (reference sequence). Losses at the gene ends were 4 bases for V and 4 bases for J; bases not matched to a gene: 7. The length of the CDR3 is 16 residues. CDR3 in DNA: TGTGCCAGCAGCCGTCTAGCGGGGACGGGCACCGGGGAGCTGTTTTTT. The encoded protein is CASSRLAGTGTGELFF.